The clone carrying this T cell receptor beta chain was seen a few times. The source of the sample is a study of cytomegalovirus exposure and HLA in healthy donors. In the PCR, 60 Vbeta and 13 Jbeta primers were used. Libraries were prepared by immunoSEQ multiplex PCR; TCRdb keeps only in-frame clonotypes and omits some of them. The table has more than 150,000 clones, about 75% seen once; the top ten hold roughly 8.2%. The sequencing input was PBMCs. This receptor was obtained from a woman aged 40 to 50 in good health and CMV-seropositive.

CDR3 sequence reads: CASSGGDSNYGYTF. DNA for the CDR3: TGCGCCAGCAGTGGAGGAGACTCTAACTATGGCTACACCTTC. The rearrangement joins TRBV10-2 to TRBJ1-2; D is uncertain. The CDR3 is made up of 14 amino acids. Germline V CDR1 and CDR2: WSHSY, SAAADI. V was pared by 4 bases and J by 0 bases, with 9 bases between.